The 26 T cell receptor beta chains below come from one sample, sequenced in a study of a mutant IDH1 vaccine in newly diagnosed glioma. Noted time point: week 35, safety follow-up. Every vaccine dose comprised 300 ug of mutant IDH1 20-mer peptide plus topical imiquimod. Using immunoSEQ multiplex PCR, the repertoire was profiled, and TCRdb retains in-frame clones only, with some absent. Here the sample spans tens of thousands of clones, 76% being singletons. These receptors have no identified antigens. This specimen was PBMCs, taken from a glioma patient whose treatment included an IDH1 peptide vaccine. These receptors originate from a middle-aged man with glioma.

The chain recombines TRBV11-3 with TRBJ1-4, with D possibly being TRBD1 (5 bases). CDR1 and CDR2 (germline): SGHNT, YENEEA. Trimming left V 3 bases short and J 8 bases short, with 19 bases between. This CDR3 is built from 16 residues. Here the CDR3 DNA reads TGTGCCAGCAGCTTCAGTGTCTCCGGGGGTGGAGAAAAACTGTTTTTT. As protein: CASSFSVSGGGEKLFF.

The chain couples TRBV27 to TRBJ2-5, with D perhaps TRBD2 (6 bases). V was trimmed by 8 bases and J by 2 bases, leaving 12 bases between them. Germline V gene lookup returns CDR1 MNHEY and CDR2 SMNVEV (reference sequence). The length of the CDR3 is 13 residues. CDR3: CASGSGGQETQYF. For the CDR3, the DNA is TGTGCCAGCGGGAGTGGGGGGCAAGAGACCCAGTACTTC.

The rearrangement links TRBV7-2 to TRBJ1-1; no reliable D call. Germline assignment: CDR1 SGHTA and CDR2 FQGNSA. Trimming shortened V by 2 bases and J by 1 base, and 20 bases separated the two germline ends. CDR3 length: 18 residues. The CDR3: CASSLSLNLPPANTEAFF. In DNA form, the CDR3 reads TGTGCCAGCAGCTTATCCTTAAACCTCCCCCCAGCGAACACTGAAGCTTTCTTT.

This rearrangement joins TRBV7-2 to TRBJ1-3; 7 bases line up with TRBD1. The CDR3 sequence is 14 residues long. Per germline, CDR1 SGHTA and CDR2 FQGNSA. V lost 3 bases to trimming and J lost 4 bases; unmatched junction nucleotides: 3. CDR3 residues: CASSLTGLGNTIYF. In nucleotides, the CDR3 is TGTGCCAGCAGCTTGACAGGGCTCGGAAACACCATATATTTT.

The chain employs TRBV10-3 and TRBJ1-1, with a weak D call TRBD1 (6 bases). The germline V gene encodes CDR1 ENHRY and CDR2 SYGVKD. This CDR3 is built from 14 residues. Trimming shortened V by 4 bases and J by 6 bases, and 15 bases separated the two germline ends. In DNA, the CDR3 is TGTGCCATCAGTGTAAACAGGGATTTCGCTGAAGCTTTCTTT. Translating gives CAISVNRDFAEAFF.

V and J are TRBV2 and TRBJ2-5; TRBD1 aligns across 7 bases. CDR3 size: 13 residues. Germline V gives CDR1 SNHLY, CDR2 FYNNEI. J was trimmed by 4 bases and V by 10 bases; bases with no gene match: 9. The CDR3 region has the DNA TGTGCCACCCGACAGGGAATGTCAGAGACCCAGTACTTC. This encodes CATRQGMSETQYF.

The DNA of the CDR3 is TGTGCCAGCTCACCGGCCCCAAAAACAGAACTGAACACTGAAGCTTTCTTT. Translated: CASSPAPKTELNTEAFF. V usage is TRBV18 and J usage is TRBJ1-1; D not certain. The CDR3 is made up of 17 amino acids. Trimming cost V 3 bases and J 0 bases, with 17 bases left between them. Germline values: CDR1 KGHSH, CDR2 LQKENI.

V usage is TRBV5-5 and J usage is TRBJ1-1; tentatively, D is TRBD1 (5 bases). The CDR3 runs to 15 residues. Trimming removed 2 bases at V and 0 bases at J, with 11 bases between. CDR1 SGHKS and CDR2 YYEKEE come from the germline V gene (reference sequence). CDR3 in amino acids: CASSFRAQVNTEAFF. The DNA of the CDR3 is TGTGCCAGCAGCTTCAGGGCCCAGGTGAACACTGAAGCTTTCTTT.

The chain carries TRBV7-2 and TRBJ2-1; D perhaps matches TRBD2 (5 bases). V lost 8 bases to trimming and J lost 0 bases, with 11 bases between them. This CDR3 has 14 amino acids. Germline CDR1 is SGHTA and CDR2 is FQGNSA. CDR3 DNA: TGTGCCAGCGCAATGAGGGCCTCCTACAATGAGCAGTTCTTC. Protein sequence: CASAMRASYNEQFF.

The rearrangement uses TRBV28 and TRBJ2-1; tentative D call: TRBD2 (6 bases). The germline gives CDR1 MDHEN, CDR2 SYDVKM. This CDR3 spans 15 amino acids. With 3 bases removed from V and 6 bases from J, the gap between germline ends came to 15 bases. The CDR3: CASSFRGRSPNEQFF. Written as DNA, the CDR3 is TGTGCCAGCAGTTTTCGAGGGAGGAGCCCCAATGAGCAGTTCTTC.

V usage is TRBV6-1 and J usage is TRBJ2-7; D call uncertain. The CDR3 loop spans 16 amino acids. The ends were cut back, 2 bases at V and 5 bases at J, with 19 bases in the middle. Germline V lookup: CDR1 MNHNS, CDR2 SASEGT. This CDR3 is CASSERTYTTVNEQYF. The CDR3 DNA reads TGTGCCAGCAGTGAACGTACCTACACTACTGTCAACGAGCAGTACTTC.

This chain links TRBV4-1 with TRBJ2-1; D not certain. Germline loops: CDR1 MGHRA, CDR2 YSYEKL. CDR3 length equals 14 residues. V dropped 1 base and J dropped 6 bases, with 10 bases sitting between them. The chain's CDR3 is CASSQVSLVNEQFF. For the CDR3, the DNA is TGCGCCAGCAGCCAAGTCTCACTCGTCAATGAGCAGTTCTTC.

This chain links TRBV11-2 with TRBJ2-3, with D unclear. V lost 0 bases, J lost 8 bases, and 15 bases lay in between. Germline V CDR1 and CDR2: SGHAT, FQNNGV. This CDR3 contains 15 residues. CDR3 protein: CASSLEGSMTVTQYF. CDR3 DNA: TGTGCCAGCAGCTTAGAGGGTAGTATGACCGTTACGCAGTATTTT.

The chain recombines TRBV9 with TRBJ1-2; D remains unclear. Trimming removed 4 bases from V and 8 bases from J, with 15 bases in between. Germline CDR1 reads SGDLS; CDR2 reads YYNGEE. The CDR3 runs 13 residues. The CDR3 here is CASSLDGGLGYTF. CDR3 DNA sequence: TGTGCCAGCAGCCTAGACGGCGGCCTAGGCTACACCTTC. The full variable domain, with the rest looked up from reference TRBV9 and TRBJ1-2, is DSGVTQTPKHLITATGQRVTLRCSPRSGDLSVYWYQQSLDQGLQFLIQYYNGEERAKGNILERFSAQQFPDLHSELNLSSLELGDSALYFCASSLDGGLGYTFGSGTRLTVV.

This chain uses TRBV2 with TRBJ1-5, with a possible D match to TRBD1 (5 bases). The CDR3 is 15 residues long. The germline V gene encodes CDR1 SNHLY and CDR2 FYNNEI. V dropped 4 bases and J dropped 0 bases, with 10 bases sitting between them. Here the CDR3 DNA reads TGTGCCAGCAGTGGGGGGGGTTATAGCAATCAGCCCCAGCATTTT. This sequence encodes CASSGGGYSNQPQHF.

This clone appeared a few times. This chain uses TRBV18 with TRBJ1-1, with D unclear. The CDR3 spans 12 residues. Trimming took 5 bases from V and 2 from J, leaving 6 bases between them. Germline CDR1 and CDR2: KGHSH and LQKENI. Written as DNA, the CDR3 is TGTGCCAGCTCAGCCATTAACACTGAAGCTTTCTTT. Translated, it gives CASSAINTEAFF.

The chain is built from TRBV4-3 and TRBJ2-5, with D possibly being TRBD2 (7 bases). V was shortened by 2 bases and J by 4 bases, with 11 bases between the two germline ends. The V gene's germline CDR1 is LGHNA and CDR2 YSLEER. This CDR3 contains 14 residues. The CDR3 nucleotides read TGCGCCAGCAGCCAATCCCGGGGGGCAGAGACCCAGTACTTC. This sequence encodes CASSQSRGAETQYF.

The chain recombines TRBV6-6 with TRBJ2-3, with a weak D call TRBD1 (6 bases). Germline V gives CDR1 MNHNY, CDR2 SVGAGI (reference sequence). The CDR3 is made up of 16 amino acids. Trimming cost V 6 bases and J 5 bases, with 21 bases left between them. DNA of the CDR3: TGTGCCAGCAGGACACCTGGTGGGGTCAGGGGAGATACGCAGTATTTT. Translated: CASRTPGGVRGDTQYF.

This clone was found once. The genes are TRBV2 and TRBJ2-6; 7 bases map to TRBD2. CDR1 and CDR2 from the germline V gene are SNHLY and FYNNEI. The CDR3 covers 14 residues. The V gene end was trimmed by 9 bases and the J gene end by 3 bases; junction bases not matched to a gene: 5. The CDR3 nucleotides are TGTGCCAGAGGGAGGGGCGGTGGGGCCAACGTCCTGACTTTC. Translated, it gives CARGRGGGANVLTF. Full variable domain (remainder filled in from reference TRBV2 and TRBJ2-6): EPEVTQTPSHQVTQMGQEVILRCVPISNHLYFYWYRQILGQKVEFLVSFYNNEISEKSEIFDDQFSVERPDGSNFTLKIRSTKLEDSAMYFCARGRGGGANVLTFGAGSRLTVL.

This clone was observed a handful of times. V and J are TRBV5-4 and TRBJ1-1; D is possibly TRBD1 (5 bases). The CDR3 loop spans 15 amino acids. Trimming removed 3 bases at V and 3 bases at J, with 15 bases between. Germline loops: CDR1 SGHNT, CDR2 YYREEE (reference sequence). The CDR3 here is CASSWGPEGYTEAFF. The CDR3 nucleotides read TGTGCCAGCAGCTGGGGCCCCGAAGGGTACACTGAAGCTTTCTTT. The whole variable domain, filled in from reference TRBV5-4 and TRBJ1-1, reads ETGVTQSPTHLIKTRGQQVTLRCSSQSGHNTVSWYQQALGQGPQFIFQYYREEENGRGNFPPRFSGLQFPNYSSELNVNALELDDSALYLCASSWGPEGYTEAFFGQGTRLTVV.

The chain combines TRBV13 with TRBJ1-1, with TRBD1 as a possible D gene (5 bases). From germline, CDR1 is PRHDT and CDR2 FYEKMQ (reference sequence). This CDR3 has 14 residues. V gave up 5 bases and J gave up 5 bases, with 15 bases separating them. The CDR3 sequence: CASSPGGAGTEAFF. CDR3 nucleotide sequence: TGTGCCAGCAGCCCCGGCGGGGCGGGGACTGAAGCTTTCTTT. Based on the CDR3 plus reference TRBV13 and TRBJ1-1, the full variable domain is AAGVIQSPRHLIKEKRETATLKCYPIPRHDTVYWYQQGPGQDPQFLISFYEKMQSDKGSIPDRFSAQQFSDYHSELNMSSLELGDSALYFCASSPGGAGTEAFFGQGTRLTVV.

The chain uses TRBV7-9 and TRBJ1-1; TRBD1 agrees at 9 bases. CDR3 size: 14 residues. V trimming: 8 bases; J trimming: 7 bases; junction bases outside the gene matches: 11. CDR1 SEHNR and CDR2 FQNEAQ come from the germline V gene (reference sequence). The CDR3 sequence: CASDTTGGRLEAFF. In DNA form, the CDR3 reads TGTGCCAGCGATACGACAGGGGGGAGGCTTGAAGCTTTCTTT.

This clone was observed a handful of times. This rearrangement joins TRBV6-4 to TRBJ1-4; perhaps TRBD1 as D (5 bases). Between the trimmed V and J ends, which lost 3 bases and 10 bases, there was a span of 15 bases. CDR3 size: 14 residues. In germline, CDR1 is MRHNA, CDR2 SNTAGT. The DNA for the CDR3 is TGTGCCAGCAGTGAAACCTCCTCGGGGGGAAAACTGTTTTTT. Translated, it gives CASSETSSGGKLFF.

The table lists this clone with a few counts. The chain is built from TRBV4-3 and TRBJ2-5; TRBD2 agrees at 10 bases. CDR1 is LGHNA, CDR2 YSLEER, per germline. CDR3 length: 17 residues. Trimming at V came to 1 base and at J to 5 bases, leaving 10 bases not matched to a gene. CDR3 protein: CASSQGGGLAGAETQYF. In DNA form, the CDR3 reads TGCGCCAGCAGCCAAGGGGGTGGGCTAGCGGGAGCGGAGACCCAGTACTTC.

CDR3 sequence: CASSYFTTGMNEQFF. The CDR3 nucleotides read TGTGCCAGCAGTTACTTTACGACAGGGATGAATGAGCAGTTCTTC. The rearrangement links TRBV6-6 to TRBJ2-1; 7 positions agree with TRBD1. With 1 base clipped from V and 7 bases from J, the junction kept 7 bases outside the gene matches. The germline V gene encodes CDR1 MNHNY and CDR2 SVGAGI (reference sequence). The CDR3 totals 15 residues.

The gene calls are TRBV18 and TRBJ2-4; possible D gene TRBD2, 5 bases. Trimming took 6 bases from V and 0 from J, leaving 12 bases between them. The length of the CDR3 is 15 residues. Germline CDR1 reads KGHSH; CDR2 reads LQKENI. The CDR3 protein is CASSKEDVAKNIQYF. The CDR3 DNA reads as TGTGCCAGCTCTAAGGAGGATGTAGCCAAAAACATTCAGTACTTC.